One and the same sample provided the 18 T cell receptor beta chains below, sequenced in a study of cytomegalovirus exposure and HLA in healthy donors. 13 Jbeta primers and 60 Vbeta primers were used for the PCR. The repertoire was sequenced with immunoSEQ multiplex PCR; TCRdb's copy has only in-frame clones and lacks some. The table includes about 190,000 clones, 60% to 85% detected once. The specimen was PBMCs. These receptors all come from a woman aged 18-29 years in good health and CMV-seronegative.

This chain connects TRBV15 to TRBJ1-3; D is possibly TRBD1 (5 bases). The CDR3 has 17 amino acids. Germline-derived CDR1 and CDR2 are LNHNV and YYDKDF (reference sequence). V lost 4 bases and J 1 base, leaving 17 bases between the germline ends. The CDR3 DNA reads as TGTGCCACCAGCAAACGCCCCTCAGGGTGGTCTGGAAACACCATATATTTT. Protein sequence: CATSKRPSGWSGNTIYF. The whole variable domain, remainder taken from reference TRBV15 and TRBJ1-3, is DAMVIQNPRYQVTQFGKPVTLSCSQTLNHNVMYWYQQKSSQAPKLLFHYYDKDFNNEADTPDNFQSRRPNTSFCFLDIRSPGLGDTAMYLCATSKRPSGWSGNTIYFGEGSWLTVV.

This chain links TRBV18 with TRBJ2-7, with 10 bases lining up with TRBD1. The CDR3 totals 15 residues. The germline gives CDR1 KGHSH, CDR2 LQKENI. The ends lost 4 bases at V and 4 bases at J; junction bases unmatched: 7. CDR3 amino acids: CASSQRDRGLYEQYF. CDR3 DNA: TGTGCCAGCTCACAGCGGGACAGGGGACTGTACGAGCAGTACTTC.

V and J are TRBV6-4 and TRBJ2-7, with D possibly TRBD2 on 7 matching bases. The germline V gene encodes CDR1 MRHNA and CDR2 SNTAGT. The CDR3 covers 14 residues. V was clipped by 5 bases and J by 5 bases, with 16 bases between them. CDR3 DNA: TGTGCCAGCAGTCCAGAGGGGGGGGCGAACGAGCAGTACTTC. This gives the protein CASSPEGGANEQYF.

The CDR3 here is CASKRTGDTEAFF. CDR3 coding DNA: TGTGCCAGCAAAAGAACAGGGGACACTGAAGCTTTCTTT. V is TRBV28 and J is TRBJ1-1; 7 nucleotides agree with TRBD1. V lost 7 bases and J lost 3; bases outside the gene matches: 5. There are 13 residues in the CDR3. Germline V gives CDR1 MDHEN, CDR2 SYDVKM.

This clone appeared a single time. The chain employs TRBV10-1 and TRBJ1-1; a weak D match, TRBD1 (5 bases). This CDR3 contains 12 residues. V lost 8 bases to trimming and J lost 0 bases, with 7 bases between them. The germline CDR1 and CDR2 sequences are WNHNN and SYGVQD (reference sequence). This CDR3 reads CASQGVNTEAFF. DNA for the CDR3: TGCGCCAGCCAGGGTGTGAACACTGAAGCTTTCTTT.

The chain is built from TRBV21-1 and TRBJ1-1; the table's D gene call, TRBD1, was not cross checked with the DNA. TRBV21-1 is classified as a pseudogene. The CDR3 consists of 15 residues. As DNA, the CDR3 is TGTGCCAGCAGCAGGGGGGACAGGGGGACAGGTGAAGCTTTCTTT. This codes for CASSRGDRGTGEAFF.

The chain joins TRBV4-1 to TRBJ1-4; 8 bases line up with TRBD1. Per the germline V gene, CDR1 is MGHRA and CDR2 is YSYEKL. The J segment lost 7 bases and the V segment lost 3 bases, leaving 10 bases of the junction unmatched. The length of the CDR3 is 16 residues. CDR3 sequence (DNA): TGCGCCAGCAGCCAGGGTGACAGGGGCGGAGGTGAAAAACTGTTTTTT. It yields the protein CASSQGDRGGGEKLFF.

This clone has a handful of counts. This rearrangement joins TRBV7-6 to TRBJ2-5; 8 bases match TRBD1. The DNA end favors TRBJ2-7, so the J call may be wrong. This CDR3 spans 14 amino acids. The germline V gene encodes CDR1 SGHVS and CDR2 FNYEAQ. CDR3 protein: CASSSGQGSYEQYF. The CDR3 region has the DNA TGTGCCAGCAGCTCTGGACAGGGATCCTACGAGCAGTACTTC.

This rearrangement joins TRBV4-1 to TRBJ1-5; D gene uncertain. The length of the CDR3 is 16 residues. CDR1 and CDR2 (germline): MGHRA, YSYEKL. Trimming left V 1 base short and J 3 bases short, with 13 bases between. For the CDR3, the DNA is TGCGCCAGCAGCCAAGGCTCTGAGGCTTTCAATCAGCCCCAGCATTTT. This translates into CASSQGSEAFNQPQHF.

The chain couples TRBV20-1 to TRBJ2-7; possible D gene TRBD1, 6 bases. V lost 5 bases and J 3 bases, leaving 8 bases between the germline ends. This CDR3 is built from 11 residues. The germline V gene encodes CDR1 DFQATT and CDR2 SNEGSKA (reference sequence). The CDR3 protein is CSALGGYEQYF. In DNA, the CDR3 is TGCAGTGCTTTAGGGGGCTACGAGCAGTACTTC.

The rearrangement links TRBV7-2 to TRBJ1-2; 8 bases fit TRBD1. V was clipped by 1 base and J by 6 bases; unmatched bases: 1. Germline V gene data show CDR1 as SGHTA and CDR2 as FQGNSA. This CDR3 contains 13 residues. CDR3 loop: CASSLVQGDGYTF. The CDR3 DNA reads TGTGCCAGCAGCTTAGTACAGGGGGATGGCTACACCTTC.

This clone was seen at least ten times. The CDR3 DNA is TGTGCCAGCAGTTACTCTGGACAGATTACAGATACGCAGTATTTT. Translation: CASSYSGQITDTQYF. V and J are TRBV6-5 and TRBJ2-3, with a weak D call TRBD1 (6 bases). Between the trimmed V and J ends, which lost 0 bases and 3 bases, there was a span of 10 bases. The CDR3 length is 15 residues. The V gene's germline CDR1 is MNHEY and CDR2 SVGAGI.

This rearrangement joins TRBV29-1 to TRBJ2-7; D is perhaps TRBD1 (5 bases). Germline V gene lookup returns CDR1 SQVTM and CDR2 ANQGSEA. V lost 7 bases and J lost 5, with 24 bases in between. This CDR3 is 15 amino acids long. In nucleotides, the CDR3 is TGCAGCGCCTACCCACGTTGCAGGGCGTCAGACGAGCAGTACTTC. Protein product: CSAYPRCRASDEQYF.

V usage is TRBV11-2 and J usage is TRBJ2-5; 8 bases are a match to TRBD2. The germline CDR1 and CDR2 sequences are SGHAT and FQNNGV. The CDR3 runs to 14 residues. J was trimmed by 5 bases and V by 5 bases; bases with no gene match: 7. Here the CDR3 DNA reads TGTGCCAGCAGCGCCGGACTAGCAGGGGAGACCCAGTACTTC. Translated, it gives CASSAGLAGETQYF.

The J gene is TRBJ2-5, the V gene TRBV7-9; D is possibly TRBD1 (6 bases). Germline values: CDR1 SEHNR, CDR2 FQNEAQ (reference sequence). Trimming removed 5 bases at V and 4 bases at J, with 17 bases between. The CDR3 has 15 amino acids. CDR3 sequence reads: CASSPRARGRETQYF. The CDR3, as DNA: TGTGCCAGCAGCCCAAGGGCCAGGGGACGAGAGACCCAGTACTTC.

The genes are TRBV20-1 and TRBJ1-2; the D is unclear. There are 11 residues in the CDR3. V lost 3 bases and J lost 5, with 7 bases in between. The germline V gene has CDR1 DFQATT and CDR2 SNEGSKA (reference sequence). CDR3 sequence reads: CSASYGYGYTF. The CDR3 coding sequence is TGCAGTGCTAGCTACGGGTATGGCTACACCTTC.

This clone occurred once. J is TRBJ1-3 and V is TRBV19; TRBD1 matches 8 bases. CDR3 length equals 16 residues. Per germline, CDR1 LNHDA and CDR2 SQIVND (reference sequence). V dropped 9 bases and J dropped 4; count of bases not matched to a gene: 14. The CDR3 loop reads CASQPPGQVFGNTIYF. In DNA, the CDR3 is TGTGCCAGCCAACCCCCGGGACAGGTATTCGGAAACACCATATATTTT.

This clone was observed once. This chain's CDR3 is CASSLESRDIPSNQPQHF. The CDR3 DNA follows: TGTGCCAGCAGCTTAGAAAGCCGGGACATCCCTAGCAATCAGCCCCAGCATTTT. V and J are TRBV7-9 and TRBJ1-5; the D gene is possibly TRBD1 (6 bases). There are 18 residues in the CDR3. The V end was cut by 1 base, the J end by 0 bases, with 16 bases between. The V gene's germline CDR1 is SEHNR and CDR2 FQNEAQ (reference sequence).